These 29 T cell receptor beta chains were sequenced from one sample in a study of T cell changes during pregnancy in multiple sclerosis. Produced via immunoSEQ multiplex PCR; TCRdb's table is partial and in-frame only. The data show some 9,100 clones, around 87% seen once. The sample was CD8+ T cells from peripheral blood mononuclear cells, taken in the first trimester of pregnancy. These TCRs come from a female donor in good health, enrolled as a control in a pregnancy study.

The V gene is TRBV4-1, the J gene TRBJ1-1; weak D call: TRBD1 (6 bases). The CDR3 has 15 amino acids. V was pared by 4 bases and J by 1 base, with 13 bases between. The germline V gene encodes CDR1 MGHRA and CDR2 YSYEKL. CDR3 DNA: TGCGCCAGCAGCCCCATGGCAGGGGCGAACACTGAAGCTTTCTTT. It translates to CASSPMAGANTEAFF.

V usage is TRBV9 and J usage is TRBJ2-2; tentative D call: TRBD2 (6 bases). Trimming shortened V by 3 bases and J by 1 base, and 10 bases separated the two germline ends. CDR3 length: 15 residues. CDR1 and CDR2 (germline): SGDLS, YYNGEE. The CDR3 DNA reads TGTGCCAGCAGCGGACTAGATTGGAACACCGGGGAGCTGTTTTTT. This translates into CASSGLDWNTGELFF.

The chain employs TRBV25-1 and TRBJ2-1; D is perhaps TRBD2 (6 bases). The CDR3 runs to 12 residues. The germline V gene has CDR1 MGHDK and CDR2 SYGVNS. Trimming pared 2 bases from V and 7 bases from J, leaving 6 bases between. CDR3 coding DNA: TGTGCCAGCAGTGAAGGAGGGAATGAGCAGTTCTTC. Its protein product is CASSEGGNEQFF.

This chain links TRBV5-4 with TRBJ2-3; 7 bases line up with TRBD2. Germline CDR1 is SGHNT and CDR2 is YYREEE (reference sequence). The CDR3 is 15 residues long. With V trimmed by 2 bases and J by 3 bases, 6 bases remained unmatched. The CDR3 protein is CASSLLRGSTDTQYF. In DNA form, the CDR3 reads TGTGCCAGCAGCTTATTACGCGGGAGTACAGATACGCAGTATTTT.

The chain recombines TRBV5-6 with TRBJ1-5, with D hard to call. The length of the CDR3 is 15 residues. Trimming pared 0 bases from V and 1 base from J, leaving 8 bases between. Germline V gives CDR1 SGHDT, CDR2 YYEEEE. CDR3 bases: TGTGCCAGCAGCTTGGGGCCACAGAGCAATCAGCCCCAGCATTTT. This sequence encodes CASSLGPQSNQPQHF.

The rearrangement joins TRBV11-2 to TRBJ2-7; TRBD2 matches 8 bases. The germline V gene has CDR1 SGHAT and CDR2 FQNNGV. V shed 5 bases, J shed 7 bases, and the junction held 16 bases outside the gene matches. The CDR3 contains 16 residues. In nucleotides, the CDR3 is TGTGCCAGCAGCGCCCTAGCTAGCGGGTGGGGTGGGGAGCAGTACTTC. Translated, it gives CASSALASGWGGEQYF.

The V and J genes are TRBV6-4 and TRBJ2-1, with TRBD1 identical over 9 bases. With 6 bases clipped from V and 7 bases from J, the junction kept 10 bases outside the gene matches. CDR3 length: 15 residues. Germline assignment: CDR1 MRHNA and CDR2 SNTAGT. DNA for the CDR3: TGTGCCAGCAGACCGACAGGGGGGACTTCAAATGAGCAGTTCTTC. Amino acids: CASRPTGGTSNEQFF.

The chain employs TRBV4-1 and TRBJ2-5, with 7 bases identical to TRBD1. The CDR3 is 14 amino acids. V was clipped by 4 bases and J by 3 bases; unmatched bases: 5. Looked up from germline, CDR1 is MGHRA and CDR2 is YSYEKL. The DNA for the CDR3 is TGCGCCAGCAGCCTAACAGGGGAAGAAGAGACCCAGTACTTC. Translated, it gives CASSLTGEEETQYF.

The V gene is TRBV7-9, the J gene TRBJ1-2; TRBD1 might be the D (5 bases). The germline V and J ends were trimmed by 4 bases and 5 bases, with 17 bases remaining between them. The CDR3 is 15 residues long. The germline gives CDR1 SEHNR, CDR2 FQNEAQ (reference sequence). The CDR3 sequence: CASSSRGRNLYGYTF. CDR3 bases: TGTGCCAGCAGCTCAAGGGGAAGAAATCTATATGGCTACACCTTC.

The rearrangement links TRBV2 to TRBJ2-5; TRBD2 agrees at 9 bases. The CDR3 has 14 residues. Germline-derived CDR1 and CDR2 are SNHLY and FYNNEI. V was clipped by 6 bases and J by 5 bases; unmatched bases: 7. The CDR3 nucleotides are TGTGCCAGCAGCAGATCTAGCGGGAAGGAGACCCAGTACTTC. Translating gives CASSRSSGKETQYF.

The genes are TRBV2 and TRBJ2-1; possible D gene TRBD1, 5 bases. With 4 bases removed from V and 3 bases from J, the gap between germline ends came to 7 bases. Looked up from germline, CDR1 is SNHLY and CDR2 is FYNNEI. CDR3 length: 13 residues. The CDR3 DNA sequence: TGTGCCAGCAGTGTTCAGGGCTACAATGAGCAGTTCTTC. This translates into CASSVQGYNEQFF.

This chain connects TRBV6-6 to TRBJ2-7; 9 bases are a match to TRBD1. The germline V gene has CDR1 MNHNY and CDR2 SVGAGI (reference sequence). The CDR3 sequence is 14 residues long. Trimming took 7 bases from V and 4 from J; bases not matched to a gene: 8. The CDR3 is CASKETTGGYEQYF. The CDR3 DNA reads as TGTGCCAGCAAAGAAACGACAGGGGGGTACGAGCAGTACTTC.

The chain recombines TRBV10-3 with TRBJ2-7; 7 bases map to TRBD2. V lost 9 bases to trimming and J lost 0 bases; unmatched junction nucleotides: 5. CDR3 size: 13 residues. Germline V gene sequence: CDR1 ENHRY, CDR2 SYGVKD. The CDR3 nucleotides are TGTGCCATAAGCGGGAACTTCTCCTACGAGCAGTACTTC. It specifies CAISGNFSYEQYF.

This clone counts as medium-sized. The J gene is TRBJ1-6, the V gene TRBV2, with D possibly TRBD1 on 6 matching bases. Germline CDR1 and CDR2: SNHLY and FYNNEI. The CDR3 spans 16 residues. Trimming removed 2 bases at V and 5 bases at J, with 13 bases between. The CDR3 loop is CASSEQVTGDNSPLHF. The CDR3 coding sequence is TGTGCCAGCAGTGAACAGGTGACAGGCGATAATTCACCCCTCCACTTT.

This chain uses TRBV19 with TRBJ1-1; 7 bases map to TRBD1. Germline V gene data show CDR1 as LNHDA and CDR2 as SQIVND (reference sequence). The CDR3 totals 15 residues. V lost 0 bases and J lost 0; bases outside the gene matches: 1. In DNA, the CDR3 is TGTGCCAGTAGTATAGAGACAGGGATGAACACTGAAGCTTTCTTT. This encodes CASSIETGMNTEAFF.

This clone was counted only a few times. The rearrangement joins TRBV6-4 to TRBJ2-6, with a tentative D call TRBD1 (5 bases). This CDR3 spans 15 amino acids. The germline V gene encodes CDR1 MRHNA and CDR2 SNTAGT. Trimming took off 0 bases at V and 2 bases at J, with 5 bases between the two ends. This CDR3 reads CASSDSGAGANVLTF. The CDR3 region has the DNA TGTGCCAGCAGTGACTCAGGGGCTGGGGCCAACGTCCTGACTTTC.

The chain employs TRBV4-3 and TRBJ2-1; 8 bases are shared with TRBD1. This CDR3 contains 15 residues. CDR1 LGHNA and CDR2 YSLEER come from the germline V gene. With V trimmed by 1 base and J by 1 base, 0 bases remained unmatched. The DNA of the CDR3 is TGCGCCAGCAGCCAAGGGACAGGGTCCTACAATGAGCAGTTCTTC. This sequence encodes CASSQGTGSYNEQFF.

The chain uses TRBV30 and TRBJ2-1; TRBD2 might be the D (5 bases). V was cut by 0 bases and J by 6 bases, with 15 bases left in between. Germline CDR1 reads GTSNPN; CDR2 reads SVGIG (reference sequence). The CDR3 extends over 15 amino acids. As DNA, the CDR3 is TGTGCCTGGAGTGTCGGCGCGGGTACGGCCAATGAGCAGTTCTTC. It encodes CAWSVGAGTANEQFF.

The chain employs TRBV6-5 and TRBJ2-3; a weak D match, TRBD2 (6 bases). Germline V gene lookup returns CDR1 MNHEY and CDR2 SVGAGI. CDR3 length equals 13 residues. V lost 5 bases and J lost 4, with 10 bases in between. The DNA for the CDR3 is TGTGCCAGCAGTAACGGGGGATCAGATACGCAGTATTTT. Amino acid sequence: CASSNGGSDTQYF.

The chain uses TRBV5-6 and TRBJ2-7; 10 bases agree with TRBD1. This CDR3 has 14 amino acids. V shed 4 bases, J shed 6 bases, and the junction held 7 bases outside the gene matches. Germline CDR1 reads SGHDT; CDR2 reads YYEEEE. The CDR3 spells CASSGGTGAIEQYF. The CDR3 DNA is TGTGCCAGCAGCGGGGGGACAGGGGCAATCGAGCAGTACTTC.

The gene calls are TRBV6-5 and TRBJ2-2; 10 bases fit TRBD1. The CDR3 loop spans 14 amino acids. Germline V gene sequence: CDR1 MNHEY, CDR2 SVGAGI. The V and J ends lost 6 bases and 7 bases, in that order; junction bases with no gene match: 5. CDR3 region: CASRKTGGSGELFF. In DNA form, the CDR3 reads TGTGCCAGCAGGAAGACAGGGGGCAGCGGGGAGCTGTTTTTT.

The CDR3: CASSLSWAGNYGYTF. The CDR3 bases are TGTGCCAGCAGTTTATCCTGGGCAGGGAACTATGGCTACACCTTC. V and J are TRBV27 and TRBJ1-2; TRBD1 is a possible D gene (5 bases). Trimming cost V 0 bases and J 2 bases, with 10 bases left between them. In germline, CDR1 is MNHEY, CDR2 SMNVEV (reference sequence). The CDR3 is made up of 15 amino acids.

The chain employs TRBV4-3 and TRBJ2-7; 7 bases align to TRBD1. CDR1 is LGHNA, CDR2 YSLEER, per germline. The CDR3 has 15 residues. Losses at the gene ends were 2 bases for V and 2 bases for J; bases not matched to a gene: 6. The CDR3 is CASSQYAGGTYEQYF. In DNA form, the CDR3 reads TGCGCCAGCAGCCAATATGCAGGGGGAACCTACGAGCAGTACTTC.

This clone appeared a single time. This rearrangement joins TRBV18 to TRBJ1-1; 9 bases map to TRBD1. The CDR3 spans 14 residues. In germline, CDR1 is KGHSH, CDR2 LQKENI. J lost 3 bases, V lost 5 bases, and 4 bases had no gene match. CDR3 in DNA: TGTGCCAGCTCATCGACAGGGGGGGACACTGAAGCTTTCTTT. Its protein product is CASSSTGGDTEAFF.

The V gene is TRBV28, the J gene TRBJ2-1; the match to TRBD2 covers 11 bases. The germline V gene encodes CDR1 MDHEN and CDR2 SYDVKM. The CDR3 spans 15 residues. J gave up 7 bases and V 6 bases, and 8 bases lay outside the gene matches. The DNA for the CDR3 is TGTGCCAGCAGACTTACTAGCGGGAGAATGAATGAGCAGTTCTTC. The encoded protein is CASRLTSGRMNEQFF.

This chain connects TRBV9 to TRBJ1-1, with a tentative D call TRBD1 (5 bases). V gave up 5 bases and J gave up 3 bases, with 20 bases separating them. Per germline, CDR1 SGDLS and CDR2 YYNGEE. The CDR3 has 16 amino acids. CDR3 coding DNA: TGTGCCAGCAGTGAAAAAGGGGTACGAGGCTACACTGAAGCTTTCTTT. Translation gives CASSEKGVRGYTEAFF.

Sample share makes this clone medium-sized. The rearrangement joins TRBV28 to TRBJ1-2; no firm D call. V was shortened by 5 bases and J by 7 bases, with 8 bases between the two germline ends. Germline CDR1 MDHEN, CDR2 SYDVKM. The CDR3 covers 11 residues. The CDR3 spells CASSRGSGYTF. Written as DNA, the CDR3 is TGTGCCAGCAGTCGGGGATCTGGCTACACCTTC.

The rearrangement uses TRBV4-2 and TRBJ2-7, with D perhaps TRBD2 (5 bases). Trimming took off 3 bases at V and 13 bases at J, with 22 bases between the two ends. CDR3 length: 14 residues. Per germline, CDR1 LGHNA and CDR2 YNFKEQ. CDR3 nucleotide sequence: TGTGCCAGCAGCCAGCTTTTCCAGTCCAGCGGCGTTTACTTC. Protein sequence: CASSQLFQSSGVYF.

V and J are TRBV5-1 and TRBJ2-5; maybe TRBD1 (6 bases). Trimming removed 4 bases from V and 5 bases from J, with 15 bases in between. Germline CDR1 SGHRS, CDR2 YFSETQ. CDR3 length: 14 residues. The CDR3 spells CASSPNTGYETQYF. Here the CDR3 DNA reads TGCGCCAGCAGCCCAAATACAGGGTACGAGACCCAGTACTTC.